The 29 T cell receptor beta chains below all came from one sample that was sequenced in a study of regulatory T cells in long-lasting Graves disease. The TCR beta library used iRepertoire HTBI primers with Arm-PCR amplification of CDR3. TCRdb re-called the multiplex PCR reads with MiXCR, one entry per CDR3 protein. The table has hundreds of thousands of distinct CDR3 sequences, 15% to 20% seen once. Regarding time point: newly diagnosed GD, antithyroid drugs for less than 3 months. Generation of the TCR library employed RNA extracted from PBMCs. This same sample was also taken into another study, of T cells in Graves' hyperthyroidism and ophthalmopathy.

Material: peripheral blood mononuclear cells (PBMCs), obtained at new diagnosis, from a patient treated with antithyroid drugs. The receptors derive from a woman aged 40 to 65 with Graves disease.

In this sample, this clonotype turned up many times. V gene TRBV2 combines with J gene TRBJ2-7, with D unresolved. This CDR3 comprises 12 residues. The V gene's germline CDR1 is SNHLY and CDR2 FYNNEI. Trimming pared 4 bases from V and 5 bases from J, leaving 9 bases between. In DNA, the CDR3 is TGTGCCAGCAGTGTGCTGACCCACGAGCAGTACTTC. It encodes CASSVLTHEQYF.

The chain is built from TRBV10-3 and TRBJ2-1, with a possible D match to TRBD1 (6 bases). The CDR3 has 14 residues. Germline V gene sequence: CDR1 ENHRY, CDR2 SYGVKD. V dropped 4 bases and J dropped 2 bases, with 9 bases sitting between them. In DNA form, the CDR3 reads TGTGCCATCAGTGGCGGACAGACCTACAATGAGCAGTTCTTC. It yields the protein CAISGGQTYNEQFF.

In its sample, this clonotype was seen many times. The chain has TRBV6-1 and TRBJ1-6, with 8 nucleotides matching TRBD1. Germline values: CDR1 MNHNS, CDR2 SASEGT. The CDR3 loop spans 12 amino acids. V lost 6 bases to trimming and J lost 8 bases; unmatched junction nucleotides: 0. The chain's CDR3 is CASRTGDSPLHF. CDR3 DNA: TGTGCCAGCAGGACAGGGGATTCACCCCTCCACTTT.

At least ten counts were recorded for this clonotype. The V and J genes are TRBV18 and TRBJ2-7; 7 bases match TRBD2. Germline V CDR1 and CDR2: KGHSH, LQKENI. The trim removed 5 bases at V and 6 bases at J, leaving 4 bases unmatched. The CDR3 is made up of 12 amino acids. The DNA of the CDR3 is TGTGCCAGCTCAACGGGGGGTGGCGAGCAGTACTTC. Protein sequence: CASSTGGGEQYF.

The V and J genes are TRBV4-1 and TRBJ1-5; no reliable D call. Germline-derived CDR1 and CDR2 are MGHRA and YSYEKL. Trimming removed 0 bases at V and 0 bases at J, with 12 bases between. The length of the CDR3 is 17 residues. CDR3 sequence (DNA): TGCGCCAGCAGCCAAGATGAGGGTGCTTATAGCAATCAGCCCCAGCATTTT. This gives the protein CASSQDEGAYSNQPQHF.

The chain is built from TRBV4-1 and TRBJ1-3, with a tentative D call TRBD1 (6 bases). Germline V gene data show CDR1 as MGHRA and CDR2 as YSYEKL. V was clipped by 4 bases and J by 1 base, with 17 bases between them. This CDR3 comprises 17 residues. The DNA for the CDR3 is TGCGCCAGCAGCCTACTCGTACAGGGATTATCTGGAAACACCATATATTTT. This gives the protein CASSLLVQGLSGNTIYF.

Regarding this clonotype: One end of the junction does not line up with germline, which may come from a read error. The chain carries TRBV7-6 and TRBJ2-1; D ambiguous. The J call is doubtful: the DNA matches TRBJ2-5 better. Per germline, CDR1 SGHVS and CDR2 FNYEAQ. The CDR3 has 13 residues. In DNA form, the CDR3 reads TGTGCCAGCGGCTTAGGTCTAAGGGAGACCCAGTACTTC. This sequence encodes CASGLGLRETQYF.

The rearrangement joins TRBV2 to TRBJ2-1, with 13 bases fitting TRBD2. This CDR3 contains 12 residues. Germline V lookup: CDR1 SNHLY, CDR2 FYNNEI. The V gene end was trimmed by 11 bases and the J gene end by 9 bases; junction bases not matched to a gene: 4. CDR3 bases: TGTGCCCCCAGACTAGCGGGGGGTGAGCAGTTCTTC. This encodes CAPRLAGGEQFF.

On this clonotype: A much bigger clone sits one base away, suggesting this may be a read error. Likely a read error: the CDR3 ends without its conserved phenylalanine or tryptophan. The chain couples TRBV12-3 or TRBV12-4 to TRBJ1-1; D ambiguous. CDR3 length: 13 amino acids. V gave up 1 base and J gave up 11 bases, with 14 bases separating them. As DNA, the CDR3 is TGTGCCAGCAGTTTAGTTATGGGTCGCGGGGCTTTCCTT. Translating gives CASSLVMGRGAFL.

This clonotype was counted ten times or more. The chain carries TRBV6-1 and TRBJ1-3; weak D call: TRBD1 (5 bases). The ends were cut back, 6 bases at V and 4 bases at J, with 10 bases in the middle. The CDR3 totals 13 residues. The V gene's germline CDR1 is MNHNS and CDR2 SASEGT. CDR3 protein: CASSRASGNTIYF. CDR3 sequence (DNA): TGTGCCAGCAGCAGGGCATCAGGAAACACCATATATTTT.

This clonotype has a count of ten or more. This chain uses TRBV3-1 with TRBJ1-1; a possible D gene is TRBD1 (5 bases). CDR3 length: 13 residues. Germline values: CDR1 LGHDT, CDR2 YNNKEL (reference sequence). The ends were cut back, 1 base at V and 11 bases at J, with 14 bases in the middle. CDR3 bases: TGTGCCAGCAGCCAAGGGTACGCGAGGGGTGCTTTCTTT. Protein: CASSQGYARGAFF.

This clonotype was counted ten times or more. This chain connects TRBV20-1 to TRBJ1-4; possibly TRBD1 for D (5 bases). Per germline, CDR1 DFQATT and CDR2 SNEGSKA (reference sequence). The V gene lost 7 bases and the J gene lost 4 bases, with 7 bases spanning the gap. The CDR3 sequence is 11 residues long. CDR3 loop: CSDRINEKLFF. CDR3 bases: TGCAGTGACAGGATTAATGAAAAACTGTTTTTT.

Many counts were recorded for this clonotype. The rearrangement joins TRBV7-9 to TRBJ2-7; the D is unclear. Germline V gene sequence: CDR1 SEHNR, CDR2 FQNEAQ (reference sequence). The CDR3 is made up of 12 amino acids. V dropped 5 bases and J dropped 2 bases, with 7 bases sitting between them. In DNA form, the CDR3 reads TGTGCCAGCAGCCCTTGGACCTACGAGCAGTACTTC. Translating gives CASSPWTYEQYF. Supplemented by reference TRBV7-9 and TRBJ2-7, the full variable domain reads DTGVSQNPRHKITKRGQNVTFRCDPISEHNRLYWYRQTLGQGPEFLTYFQNEAQLEKSRLLSDRFSAERPKGSFSTLEIQRTEQGDSAMYLCASSPWTYEQYFGPGTRLTVT.

This clonotype has ten or more counts. The gene calls are TRBV2 and TRBJ1-5; tentatively, D is TRBD1 (5 bases). The germline V gene has CDR1 SNHLY and CDR2 FYNNEI. Trimming left V 6 bases short and J 4 bases short, with 16 bases between. This CDR3 is built from 15 residues. The CDR3 loop is CASSPVGTENQPQHF. CDR3 bases: TGTGCCAGCAGCCCCGTAGGGACGGAGAATCAGCCCCAGCATTTT.

This clonotype turned up a few times. The genes are TRBV5-1 and TRBJ2-6; D remains unclear. Deletions cut 0 bases from V and 4 bases from J, with 11 bases between. Germline lookup yields CDR1 SGHRS and CDR2 YFSETQ. This CDR3 region has 16 residues. CDR3 nucleotides: TGCGCCAGCAGCTTGGGTGGGATGCCCGGGGCCAACGTCCTGACTTTC. As protein: CASSLGGMPGANVLTF.

The sample holds many counts of this clonotype. The gene calls are TRBV7-9 and TRBJ1-2; D ambiguous. Trimming shortened V by 5 bases and J by 8 bases, and 24 bases separated the two germline ends. The V gene's germline CDR1 is SEHNR and CDR2 FQNEAQ (reference sequence). This CDR3 spans 16 amino acids. CDR3: CASSPRYLTTMGGYTF. The CDR3 DNA is TGTGCCAGCAGCCCCCGGTACCTTACCACCATGGGCGGCTACACCTTC.

To note about this clonotype: This may be a read error, as it is one base from a much larger clone. The chain employs TRBV12-3 or TRBV12-4 and TRBJ2-1, with TRBD2 matching over 9 bases. This CDR3 comprises 13 residues. The CDR3, as DNA: TGTGCCAGCAGCCCTAGCGGGAACAATGAGCAGTCCTTC. It specifies CASSPSGNNEQSF.

Remarks on this clonotype: A much larger clone differs from this one at a single base, so this may be a read error. The CDR3 region is CASNFRGRNYGYTF. CDR3 DNA sequence: TGTGCCAGCAATTTCAGGGGGCGTAACTATGGCTACACCTTC. The chain carries TRBV28 and TRBJ1-2; 8 bases agree with TRBD1. The CDR3 extends over 14 amino acids. The J segment lost 1 base and the V segment lost 7 bases, leaving 5 bases of the junction unmatched. In germline, CDR1 is MDHEN, CDR2 SYDVKM.

The chain has TRBV10-1 and TRBJ2-1; 8 nucleotides line up with TRBD2. Looked up from germline, CDR1 is WNHNN and CDR2 is SYGVQD (reference sequence). V shed 11 bases, J shed 4 bases, and the junction held 7 bases outside the gene matches. The length of the CDR3 is 13 residues. CDR3 residues: CAPGGLWYNEQFF. CDR3 coding DNA: TGCGCCCCGGGGGGGCTGTGGTACAATGAGCAGTTCTTC.

This chain connects TRBV28 to TRBJ2-6; 7 bases fit TRBD2. This CDR3 is 13 amino acids long. The germline gives CDR1 MDHEN, CDR2 SYDVKM. Trimming cost V 6 bases and J 12 bases; bases outside gene matches: 8. The DNA of the CDR3 is TGTGCCAGCAGACTCCGGGAGCGGGGCGTCCTGACTTTC. Protein sequence: CASRLRERGVLTF.

V gene TRBV12-3 or TRBV12-4 combines with J gene TRBJ2-2, with D perhaps TRBD2 (5 bases). This CDR3 spans 13 amino acids. The V gene lost 8 bases and the J gene lost 6 bases, with 13 bases spanning the gap. The chain's CDR3 is CASGLFGAGELFF. CDR3 DNA sequence: TGTGCCAGCGGATTATTCGGGGCCGGGGAGCTGTTTTTT.

A few counts support this clonotype. The J gene is TRBJ1-5, the V gene TRBV2; 8 bases are shared with TRBD1. The length of the CDR3 is 15 residues. The germline gives CDR1 SNHLY, CDR2 FYNNEI. The ends lost 6 bases at V and 6 bases at J; junction bases unmatched: 10. Here the CDR3 DNA reads TGTGCCAGCAGGACCTCAGGGGGCGCGGGTCAGCCCCAGCATTTT. It is translated as CASRTSGGAGQPQHF.

The table lists this clonotype with many counts. The chain uses TRBV20-1 and TRBJ1-2; 10 bases line up with TRBD1. This CDR3 spans 14 amino acids. Germline lookup yields CDR1 DFQATT and CDR2 SNEGSKA (reference sequence). V was clipped by 6 bases and J by 7 bases; unmatched bases: 11. CDR3 DNA: TGCAGTGCGCCTCCGGGACAGGGGATGTCTGGCTACACCTTC. Residues: CSAPPGQGMSGYTF.

This clonotype was seen a single time. A junction end diverges from the germline sequence, so it may reflect a read error. V usage is TRBV5-1 and J usage is TRBJ2-7; possibly TRBD1 for D (6 bases). CDR3 length equals 15 residues. Germline V lookup: CDR1 SGHRS, CDR2 YFSETQ. CDR3 bases: TGTGCCAGCAGCCGAATCCCGGGACACACCTACGAGCAGTACTTC. Protein: CASSRIPGHTYEQYF.

This chain links TRBV20-1 with TRBJ2-7; 7 bases match TRBD1. CDR1 DFQATT and CDR2 SNEGSKA come from the germline V gene (reference sequence). The length of the CDR3 is 14 residues. The V segment lost 1 base and the J segment 5 bases; nucleotides outside the gene matches: 8. CDR3 protein: CSARVSTGFDEQYF. In nucleotides, the CDR3 is TGCAGTGCTAGAGTCTCGACAGGGTTCGACGAGCAGTACTTC.

At least ten counts were recorded for this clonotype. The chain carries TRBV6-2 or TRBV6-3 and TRBJ1-2; 9 bases are shared with TRBD1. This CDR3 comprises 16 residues. Trimming took 5 bases from V and 8 from J; bases not matched to a gene: 15. Germline CDR1 and CDR2: MNHEY and SVGEGT. The DNA of the CDR3 is TGTGCCAGCAGTGAAGGCACCGGGACAGGGTCGGGAGGCTACACCTTC. Translating gives CASSEGTGTGSGGYTF.

Points on this clonotype: This may stem from a read error, because a much larger clone lies one nucleotide away. CDR3 protein: CSARMRGYNSPLHF. For the CDR3, the DNA is TGCAGTGCTAGGATGAGGGGCTACAATTCACCCCTCCACTTT. The V gene is TRBV20-1, the J gene TRBJ1-6; D may be TRBD1 (5 bases). The CDR3 has 14 residues. Germline V gives CDR1 DFQATT, CDR2 SNEGSKA (reference sequence). V was shortened by 3 bases and J by 7 bases, with 13 bases between the two germline ends.

This clonotype was recorded many times. The chain employs TRBV2 and TRBJ2-1; perhaps D is TRBD1 or TRBD2 (5 bases each). Trimming removed 11 bases from V and 9 bases from J, with 14 bases in between. Germline assignment: CDR1 SNHLY and CDR2 FYNNEI. CDR3 length: 11 amino acids. The CDR3 sequence: CAGQGSGEQFF. The DNA for the CDR3 is TGTGCCGGTCAGGGAAGCGGTGAGCAGTTCTTC.

This clonotype was detected many times. The chain carries TRBV3-1 and TRBJ1-4; D may be TRBD1 (6 bases). Trimming left V 4 bases short and J 11 bases short, with 14 bases between. The CDR3 is made up of 13 amino acids. The germline CDR1 and CDR2 sequences are LGHDT and YNNKEL (reference sequence). Written as DNA, the CDR3 is TGTGCCAGCAGCCTTCACAGGGAGGGGAAACTGTTTTTT. Translated: CASSLHREGKLFF.